Below, 13 T cell receptor beta chains from the same sample are listed, as sequenced in a study of monozygotic twins with cystic fibrosis. Libraries were prepared by immunoSEQ multiplex PCR; TCRdb keeps only in-frame clonotypes and omits some of them. Of 8,000 or so clones in the sample, over 85% are singletons; the top ten hold 0.54%. Sequenced: blood. Receptors originate from a boy younger than 10 with cystic fibrosis.

The chain employs TRBV9 and TRBJ2-3, with D possibly being TRBD2 (5 bases). CDR1 is SGDLS, CDR2 YYNGEE, per germline. Trimming shortened V by 0 bases and J by 5 bases, and 7 bases separated the two germline ends. The CDR3 totals 13 residues. CDR3: CASSVDAGDTQYF. CDR3 nucleotides: TGTGCCAGCAGCGTAGACGCGGGAGATACGCAGTATTTT.

This chain joins TRBV19 and TRBJ1-1; 8 bases agree with TRBD1. Germline V lookup: CDR1 LNHDA, CDR2 SQIVND (reference sequence). This CDR3 region has 15 residues. The ends lost 7 bases at V and 1 base at J; junction bases unmatched: 8. The CDR3: CASTVTGGANTEAFF. Written as DNA, the CDR3 is TGTGCCAGTACCGTAACAGGGGGGGCGAACACTGAAGCTTTCTTT. The whole variable domain, filled in from reference TRBV19 and TRBJ1-1, reads DGGITQSPKYLFRKEGQNVTLSCEQNLNHDAMYWYRQDPGQGLRLIYYSQIVNDFQKGDIAEGYSVSREKKESFPLTVTSAQKNPTAFYLCASTVTGGANTEAFFGQGTRLTVV.

The chain joins TRBV7-2 to TRBJ2-5; perhaps TRBD1 as D (6 bases). Trimming took 4 bases from V and 2 from J, leaving 8 bases between them. The CDR3 has 13 amino acids. Germline V gene sequence: CDR1 SGHTA, CDR2 FQGNSA. The CDR3 sequence is CASSYGQQETQYF. The DNA of the CDR3 is TGTGCCAGCAGCTATGGACAGCAAGAGACCCAGTACTTC.

The chain has TRBV18 and TRBJ1-5; D remains unclear. The ends were cut back, 1 base at V and 0 bases at J, with 4 bases in the middle. Germline CDR1 is KGHSH and CDR2 is LQKENI. The CDR3 length is 14 residues. CDR3 nucleotides: TGTGCCAGCTCACCACAGTATAGCAATCAGCCCCAGCATTTT. Amino acids: CASSPQYSNQPQHF.

The chain joins TRBV5-6 to TRBJ2-7, with unresolved D. This CDR3 contains 14 residues. V gave up 2 bases and J gave up 2 bases, with 11 bases separating them. Germline values: CDR1 SGHDT, CDR2 YYEEEE. For the CDR3, the DNA is TGTGCCAGCAGCTTTGTCGCAGGCGCCTACGAGCAGTACTTC. Translating it yields CASSFVAGAYEQYF.

The V gene is TRBV7-2, the J gene TRBJ2-5; perhaps TRBD1 as D (5 bases). This CDR3 region has 15 residues. Trimming took off 1 base at V and 1 base at J, with 10 bases between the two ends. Germline V gene data show CDR1 as SGHTA and CDR2 as FQGNSA. The CDR3 spells CASSLGDSLQETQYF. In DNA form, the CDR3 reads TGTGCCAGCAGCTTAGGCGACAGCCTCCAAGAGACCCAGTACTTC.

This chain connects TRBV9 to TRBJ2-5; 10 bases are shared with TRBD2. Trimming at V came to 0 bases and at J to 6 bases, leaving 8 bases not matched to a gene. CDR3 length: 16 residues. Germline CDR1 SGDLS, CDR2 YYNGEE. The CDR3 DNA reads TGTGCCAGCAGCGTAGGAACTAGCGGGGAGTTGAAGACCCAGTACTTC. It encodes CASSVGTSGELKTQYF.

The gene calls are TRBV7-9 and TRBJ2-5; the match to TRBD2 covers 8 bases. J was trimmed by 4 bases and V by 4 bases; bases with no gene match: 8. Germline CDR1 and CDR2: SEHNR and FQNEAQ (reference sequence). The CDR3 is 15 residues long. The CDR3: CASSSTGLVPETQYF. DNA for the CDR3: TGTGCCAGCAGCTCTACGGGACTAGTGCCAGAGACCCAGTACTTC.

CDR3 coding DNA: TGTGCCAGCAGCTCCCCCATACGGTCCACTGAAGCTTTCTTT. This codes for CASSSPIRSTEAFF. The chain uses TRBV7-9 and TRBJ1-1; no definite D call. The CDR3 has 14 residues. Germline V CDR1 and CDR2: SEHNR, FQNEAQ (reference sequence). V lost 4 bases and J 4 bases, leaving 13 bases between the germline ends. The full variable domain, its missing parts supplied by reference TRBV7-9 and TRBJ1-1, is DTGVSQNPRHKITKRGQNVTFRCDPISEHNRLYWYRQTLGQGPEFLTYFQNEAQLEKSRLLSDRFSAERPKGSFSTLEIQRTEQGDSAMYLCASSSPIRSTEAFFGQGTRLTVV.

The V and J genes are TRBV5-6 and TRBJ1-1; 7 bases are a match to TRBD1. This CDR3 region has 15 residues. Germline assignment: CDR1 SGHDT and CDR2 YYEEEE. J was trimmed by 2 bases and V by 1 base; bases with no gene match: 5. The CDR3 DNA reads as TGTGCCAGCAGCTTGATAGCAGGGGGTAACACTGAAGCTTTCTTT. Its protein product is CASSLIAGGNTEAFF.

The genes are TRBV4-1 and TRBJ1-1; 8 bases fit TRBD1. The V and J ends lost 0 bases and 1 base, in that order; junction bases with no gene match: 1. Germline V gene sequence: CDR1 MGHRA, CDR2 YSYEKL. This CDR3 has 15 amino acids. CDR3 in amino acids: CASSQDGTGNTEAFF. The CDR3 DNA is TGCGCCAGCAGCCAAGACGGGACAGGGAACACTGAAGCTTTCTTT.

This chain connects TRBV7-8 to TRBJ2-3; 16 positions agree with TRBD2. The V gene's germline CDR1 is SGHVS and CDR2 FQNEAQ. V gave up 1 base and J gave up 4 bases; unmatched junction bases: 5. This CDR3 contains 18 residues. The CDR3 loop reads CASSLVGTSGGAADTQYF. CDR3 nucleotides: TGTGCCAGCAGCTTAGTAGGGACTAGCGGGGGGGCCGCAGATACGCAGTATTTT.

The rearrangement uses TRBV6-5 and TRBJ1-2; maybe TRBD1 (6 bases). The germline V gene encodes CDR1 MNHEY and CDR2 SVGAGI. Trimming cost V 6 bases and J 4 bases, with 12 bases left between them. The CDR3 has 13 residues. The CDR3 is CASRPPRGYGYTF. The CDR3 nucleotides read TGTGCCAGCAGACCCCCCAGGGGCTATGGCTACACCTTC.